The clone carrying this T cell receptor beta chain appeared a few times. The data belong to a study of blood T cell repertoires in COVID-19. Across the whole study: Specimens from acute and convalescent COVID-19 originated in the United States, Italy and Spain. Sources were T cells, B-cell-depleted T cells, or PBMCs; the material itself was cDNA or gDNA.

Here immunoSEQ multiplex PCR was the method, and the copy in TCRdb shows in-frame clones only, minus some. The data hold 150,000 to 200,000 clones, with 80% to 90% observed a single time. This TCR derives from an older woman with acute or convalescent COVID-19. The source material was peripheral blood.

CDR3 region: CASSQGTGTVGELFF. The CDR3 nucleotides are TGTGCCAGCAGCCAAGGGACAGGGACGGTCGGGGAGCTGTTTTTT. This chain connects TRBV3-1 (or the pseudogene TRBV3-2) to TRBJ2-2, with 8 bases that match TRBD1. With V trimmed by 1 base and J by 7 bases, 5 bases remained unmatched. CDR1 LGHDT and CDR2 YNNKEL come from the germline V gene (reference sequence). This CDR3 contains 15 residues.